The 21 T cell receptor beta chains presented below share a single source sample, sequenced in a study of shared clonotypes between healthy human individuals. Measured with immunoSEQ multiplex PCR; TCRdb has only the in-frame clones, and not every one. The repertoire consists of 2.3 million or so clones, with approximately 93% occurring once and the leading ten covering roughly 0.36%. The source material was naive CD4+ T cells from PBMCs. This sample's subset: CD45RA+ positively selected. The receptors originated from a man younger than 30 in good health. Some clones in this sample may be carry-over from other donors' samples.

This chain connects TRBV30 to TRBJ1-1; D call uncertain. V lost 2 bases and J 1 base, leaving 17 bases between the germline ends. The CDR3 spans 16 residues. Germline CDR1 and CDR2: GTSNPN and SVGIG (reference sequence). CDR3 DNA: TGTGCCTGGAGTTCCCTATTCGGATCCGGGAACACTGAAGCTTTCTTT. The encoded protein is CAWSSLFGSGNTEAFF.

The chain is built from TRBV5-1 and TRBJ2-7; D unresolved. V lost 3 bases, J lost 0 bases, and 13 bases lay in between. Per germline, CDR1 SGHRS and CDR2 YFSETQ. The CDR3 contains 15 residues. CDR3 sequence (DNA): TGCGCCAGCAGCTCCGAACCGGGCAGCTCCTACGAGCAGTACTTC. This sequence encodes CASSSEPGSSYEQYF.

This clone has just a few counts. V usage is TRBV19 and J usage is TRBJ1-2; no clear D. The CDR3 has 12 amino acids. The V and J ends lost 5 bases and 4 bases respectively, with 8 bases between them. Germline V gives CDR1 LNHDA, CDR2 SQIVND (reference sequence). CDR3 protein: CASSSYPYGYTF. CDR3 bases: TGTGCCAGTAGTTCTTATCCCTATGGCTACACCTTC.

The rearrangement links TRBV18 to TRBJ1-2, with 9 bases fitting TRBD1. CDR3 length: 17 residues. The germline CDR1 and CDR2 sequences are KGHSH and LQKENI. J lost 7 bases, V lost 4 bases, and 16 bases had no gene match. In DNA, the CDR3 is TGTGCCAGCTCACAATTAACGGGACAGGGAGTCGGATTTGGCTACACCTTC. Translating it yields CASSQLTGQGVGFGYTF.

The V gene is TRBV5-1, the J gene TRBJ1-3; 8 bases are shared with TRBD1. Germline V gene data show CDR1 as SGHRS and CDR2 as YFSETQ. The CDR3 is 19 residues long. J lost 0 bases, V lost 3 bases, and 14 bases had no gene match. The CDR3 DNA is TGCGCCAGCAGCTCCACTCGCGGCGGGACAGGCCTCTCTGGAAACACCATATATTTT. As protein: CASSSTRGGTGLSGNTIYF.

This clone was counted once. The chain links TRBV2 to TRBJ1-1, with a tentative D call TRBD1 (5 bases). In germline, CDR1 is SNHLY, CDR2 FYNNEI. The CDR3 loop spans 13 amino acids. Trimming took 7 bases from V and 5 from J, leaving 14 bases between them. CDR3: CASTSEGRTEAFF. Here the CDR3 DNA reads TGTGCCAGCACCTCCGAGGGGCGAACTGAAGCTTTCTTT.

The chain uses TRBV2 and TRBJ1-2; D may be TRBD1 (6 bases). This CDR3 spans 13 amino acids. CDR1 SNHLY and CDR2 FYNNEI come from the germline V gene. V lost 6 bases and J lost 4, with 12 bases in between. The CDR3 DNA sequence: TGTGCCAGCAGGTCCGGGACATTCTATGGCTACACCTTC. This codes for CASRSGTFYGYTF.

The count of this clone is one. CDR3 sequence: CASGSYLDRVGQPQHF. CDR3 bases: TGTGCTAGTGGTTCCTATCTCGACAGGGTCGGTCAGCCCCAGCATTTT. The V and J genes are TRBV12-5 and TRBJ1-5; 7 bases are shared with TRBD1. Germline CDR1 is LGHNT and CDR2 is FRNRAP. This CDR3 is 16 amino acids long. V gave up 4 bases and J gave up 6 bases; unmatched junction bases: 12. The whole variable domain, filled in from reference TRBV12-5 and TRBJ1-5, reads DARVTQTPRHKVTEMGQEVTMRCQPILGHNTVFWYRQTMMQGLELLAYFRNRAPLDDSGMPKDRFSAEMPDATLATLKIQPSEPRDSAVYFCASGSYLDRVGQPQHFGDGTRLSIL.

The CDR3 nucleotides read TGTGCCAGCAGCCCTCAGAGGGCTAGCCTAACCGGGGAGCTGTTTTTT. Its translation: CASSPQRASLTGELFF. The chain joins TRBV7-2 to TRBJ2-2; TRBD2 might be the D (5 bases). This CDR3 is built from 16 residues. The V gene lost 5 bases and the J gene lost 5 bases, with 18 bases spanning the gap. CDR1 is SGHTA and CDR2 is FQGNSA in the germline V gene.

The CDR3 region is CASSRADVSLEQYF. The CDR3 DNA reads TGTGCCAGCAGTCGCGCCGATGTCTCTCTCGAGCAGTACTTC. The chain carries TRBV6-5 and TRBJ2-7; D unclear. This CDR3 is built from 14 residues. V lost 5 bases and J 6 bases, leaving 17 bases between the germline ends. CDR1 is MNHEY, CDR2 SVGAGI, per germline.

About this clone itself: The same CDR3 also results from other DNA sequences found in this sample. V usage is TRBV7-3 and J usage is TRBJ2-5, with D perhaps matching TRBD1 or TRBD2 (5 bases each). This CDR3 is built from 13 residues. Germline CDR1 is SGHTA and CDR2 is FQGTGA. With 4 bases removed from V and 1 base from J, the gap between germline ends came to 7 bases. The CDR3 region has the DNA TGTGCCAGCAGCTCGGGACCCCAAGAGACCCAGTACTTC. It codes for CASSSGPQETQYF.

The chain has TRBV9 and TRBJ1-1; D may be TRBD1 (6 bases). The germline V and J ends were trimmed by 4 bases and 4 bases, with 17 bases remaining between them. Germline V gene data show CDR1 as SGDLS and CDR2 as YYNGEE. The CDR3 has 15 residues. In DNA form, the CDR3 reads TGTGCCAGCAGCTCTCGAGGGGGAGCAATCACTGAAGCTTTCTTT. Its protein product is CASSSRGGAITEAFF. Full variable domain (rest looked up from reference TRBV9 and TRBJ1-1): DSGVTQTPKHLITATGQRVTLRCSPRSGDLSVYWYQQSLDQGLQFLIQYYNGEERAKGNILERFSAQQFPDLHSELNLSSLELGDSALYFCASSSRGGAITEAFFGQGTRLTVV.

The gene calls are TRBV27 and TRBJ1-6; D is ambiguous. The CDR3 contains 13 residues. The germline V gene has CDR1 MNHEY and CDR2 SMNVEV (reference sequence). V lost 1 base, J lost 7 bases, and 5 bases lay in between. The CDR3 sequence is CASSLLGNSPLHF. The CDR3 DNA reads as TGTGCCAGCAGTTTATTAGGCAATTCACCCCTCCACTTT.

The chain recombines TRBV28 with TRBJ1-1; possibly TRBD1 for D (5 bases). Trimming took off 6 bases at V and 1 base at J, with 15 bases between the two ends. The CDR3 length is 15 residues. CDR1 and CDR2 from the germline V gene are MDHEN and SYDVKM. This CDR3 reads CASSTGGARNTEAFF. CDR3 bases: TGTGCCAGCAGCACTGGAGGGGCGAGGAACACTGAAGCTTTCTTT.

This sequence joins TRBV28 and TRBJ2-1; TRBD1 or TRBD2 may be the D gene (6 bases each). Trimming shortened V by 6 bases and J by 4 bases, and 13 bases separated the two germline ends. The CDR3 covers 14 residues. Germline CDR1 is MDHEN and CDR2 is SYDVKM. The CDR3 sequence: CASRGRRGYNEQFF. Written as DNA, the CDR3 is TGTGCCAGCAGGGGACGGAGGGGGTACAATGAGCAGTTCTTC.

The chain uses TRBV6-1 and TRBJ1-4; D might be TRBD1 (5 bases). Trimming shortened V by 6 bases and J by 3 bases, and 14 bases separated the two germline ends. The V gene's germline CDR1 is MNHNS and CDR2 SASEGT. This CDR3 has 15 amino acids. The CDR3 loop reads CASSSPGSANEKLFF. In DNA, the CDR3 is TGTGCCAGCAGCTCCCCAGGGTCGGCTAATGAAAAACTGTTTTTT.

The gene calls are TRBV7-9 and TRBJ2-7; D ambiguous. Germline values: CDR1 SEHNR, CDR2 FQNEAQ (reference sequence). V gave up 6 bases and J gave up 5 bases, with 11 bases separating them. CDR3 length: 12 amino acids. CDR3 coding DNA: TGTGCCAGCAGTCCCCAGTATAACGAGCAGTACTTC. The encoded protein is CASSPQYNEQYF.

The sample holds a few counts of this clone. CDR3: CASSLGPPEPQHF. For the CDR3, the DNA is TGTGCCAGCAGCTTGGGTCCGCCGGAGCCCCAGCATTTT. The chain is built from TRBV5-6 and TRBJ1-5; no clear D. Trimming stripped 0 bases from V and 8 bases from J, with 9 bases between. Per germline, CDR1 SGHDT and CDR2 YYEEEE. This CDR3 spans 13 amino acids.

The CDR3 sequence is CASSLPGQPQHF. CDR3 in DNA: TGTGCCAGCAGCTTACCGGGTCAGCCCCAGCATTTT. The V call is TRBV7-2, the J call TRBJ1-5; D call uncertain. CDR3 length equals 12 residues. V lost 2 bases to trimming and J lost 6 bases, with 5 bases between them. CDR1 is SGHTA and CDR2 is FQGNSA in the germline V gene.

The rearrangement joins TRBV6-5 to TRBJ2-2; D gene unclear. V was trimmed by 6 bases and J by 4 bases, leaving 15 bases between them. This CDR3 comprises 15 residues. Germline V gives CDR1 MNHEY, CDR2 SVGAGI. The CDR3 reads CASSRLVRSTGELFF. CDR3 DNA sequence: TGTGCCAGCAGCCGTCTTGTCCGGAGCACCGGGGAGCTGTTTTTT.

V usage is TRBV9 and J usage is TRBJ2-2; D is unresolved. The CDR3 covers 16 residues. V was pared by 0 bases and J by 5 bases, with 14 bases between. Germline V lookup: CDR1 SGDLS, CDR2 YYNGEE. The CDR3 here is CASSVGAVYSTGELFF. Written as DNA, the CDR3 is TGTGCCAGCAGCGTAGGGGCCGTATACAGTACCGGGGAGCTGTTTTTT.